Presented here are 3 T cell receptor beta chains from one specimen sequenced in a study of T cell changes during pregnancy in multiple sclerosis. The repertoire was sequenced with immunoSEQ multiplex PCR; TCRdb's copy has only in-frame clones and lacks some. The sample lists about 51,000 clones; roughly 94% were seen once. Sequencing used CD4+ T cells from peripheral blood mononuclear cells, obtained in the second trimester of pregnancy. These receptor sequences come from a female donor with multiple sclerosis, enrolled in a pregnancy study.

This sequence joins TRBV7-8 and TRBJ1-4, with D hard to call. Trimming took off 3 bases at V and 5 bases at J, with 13 bases between the two ends. This CDR3 contains 15 residues. Germline V gene sequence: CDR1 SGHVS, CDR2 FQNEAQ. The CDR3 DNA reads TGTGCCAGCAGCTTCAACCTTGACTCGAATGAAAAACTGTTTTTT. Translating gives CASSFNLDSNEKLFF.

The chain has TRBV4-3 and TRBJ1-3, with D perhaps TRBD1 (6 bases). The V gene's germline CDR1 is LGHNA and CDR2 YSLEER. The V and J ends lost 4 bases and 2 bases respectively, with 18 bases between them. The CDR3 has 17 amino acids. DNA of the CDR3: TGCGCCAGCAGCCCAAAGGGGGAAGGGGTGACTGGAAACACCATATATTTT. Its protein product is CASSPKGEGVTGNTIYF.

The J gene is TRBJ2-7, the V gene TRBV7-9; TRBD1 matches 7 bases. J lost 2 bases, V lost 2 bases, and 0 bases had no gene match. The germline CDR1 and CDR2 sequences are SEHNR and FQNEAQ (reference sequence). The CDR3 consists of 13 residues. The CDR3 DNA reads TGTGCCAGCAGCTTAAGGGGGCCCTACGAGCAGTACTTC. Translation gives CASSLRGPYEQYF. Drawing the rest from reference TRBV7-9 and TRBJ2-7, the complete variable domain is DTGVSQNPRHKITKRGQNVTFRCDPISEHNRLYWYRQTLGQGPEFLTYFQNEAQLEKSRLLSDRFSAERPKGSFSTLEIQRTEQGDSAMYLCASSLRGPYEQYFGPGTRLTVT.